These 22 T cell receptor beta chains originate from one sample sequenced in a study of blood T cell repertoires in COVID-19. TCRdb's table, derived via immunoSEQ multiplex PCR, lists solely in-frame clones and lacks some. This sample has 130,000 to 150,000 clones, with roughly 80% found just once. Material for sequencing was peripheral blood. These receptors originate from a woman in her forties with active or convalescent COVID-19.

The rearrangement links TRBV5-1 to TRBJ2-7; TRBD1 matches 8 bases. Germline CDR1 SGHRS, CDR2 YFSETQ. Trimming took 4 bases from V and 5 from J; bases not matched to a gene: 8. This CDR3 contains 14 residues. CDR3 loop: CASSRTGLIDEQYF. The CDR3 coding sequence is TGCGCCAGCAGCCGGACAGGGTTGATTGACGAGCAGTACTTC. Using reference TRBV5-1 and TRBJ2-7 for the parts outside the CDR3, the full variable domain is KAGVTQTPRYLIKTRGQQVTLSCSPISGHRSVSWYQQTPGQGLQFLFEYFSETQRNKGNFPGRFSGRQFSNSRSEMNVSTLELGDSALYLCASSRTGLIDEQYFGPGTRLTVT.

This sequence joins TRBV27 and TRBJ1-1; the D gene is possibly TRBD1 (5 bases). Germline lookup yields CDR1 MNHEY and CDR2 SMNVEV (reference sequence). This CDR3 contains 17 residues. Trimming removed 7 bases at V and 1 base at J, with 22 bases between. This CDR3 is CASKSPGTGVRNTEAFF. CDR3 nucleotides: TGTGCCAGCAAAAGTCCAGGTACAGGAGTACGGAACACTGAAGCTTTCTTT.

The chain has TRBV9 and TRBJ2-3, with D unresolved. The CDR3 contains 17 residues. Trimming left V 2 bases short and J 2 bases short, with 18 bases between. The V gene's germline CDR1 is SGDLS and CDR2 YYNGEE. CDR3 protein: CASSVFKGSALTDTQYF. The CDR3 DNA reads as TGTGCCAGCAGCGTCTTTAAAGGCAGCGCCCTCACAGATACGCAGTATTTT.

The genes are TRBV20-1 and TRBJ1-2; D is perhaps TRBD1 (5 bases). The V gene lost 6 bases and the J gene lost 13 bases, with 18 bases spanning the gap. CDR3 size: 11 residues. CDR1 is DFQATT and CDR2 is SNEGSKA in the germline V gene (reference sequence). The CDR3 sequence: CSADSGLFCTF. In DNA, the CDR3 is TGCAGTGCCGACAGTGGCCTCTTCTGCACCTTC.

This clone was seen once. The chain recombines TRBV5-1 with TRBJ2-3; D might be TRBD2 (6 bases). V was trimmed by 0 bases and J by 4 bases, leaving 9 bases between them. Germline V lookup: CDR1 SGHRS, CDR2 YFSETQ. The CDR3 length is 14 residues. CDR3 bases: TGCGCCAGCAGCTTGGGTAGCGGCGCAGATACGCAGTATTTT. This encodes CASSLGSGADTQYF.

The chain couples TRBV19 to TRBJ1-1; 7 bases map to TRBD1. J lost 1 base, V lost 9 bases, and 8 bases had no gene match. This CDR3 has 14 amino acids. The V gene's germline CDR1 is LNHDA and CDR2 SQIVND (reference sequence). CDR3 sequence reads: CASKGGLENTEAFF. CDR3 nucleotides: TGTGCCAGCAAAGGGGGCCTGGAGAACACTGAAGCTTTCTTT.

This rearrangement joins TRBV28 to TRBJ1-5; 7 nucleotides line up with TRBD1. The length of the CDR3 is 16 residues. CDR1 and CDR2 (germline): MDHEN, SYDVKM. After removal of 7 bases from V and 1 base from J, the junction contained 10 bases not matched to a gene. For the CDR3, the DNA is TGTGCCAGCAAAGGACAGGAAGGGTCGAGCAATCAGCCCCAGCATTTT. Residues: CASKGQEGSSNQPQHF.

Only a few counts were recorded for this clone. V gene TRBV28 combines with J gene TRBJ1-4; TRBD1 aligns across 7 bases. CDR3 size: 15 residues. The germline gives CDR1 MDHEN, CDR2 SYDVKM. Trimming took 4 bases from V and 0 from J; bases not matched to a gene: 2. As DNA, the CDR3 is TGTGCCAGCAGTTCCGGGACAGCAACTAATGAAAAACTGTTTTTT. Residues: CASSSGTATNEKLFF.

The gene calls are TRBV5-1 and TRBJ2-7, with 9 bases fitting TRBD1. This CDR3 comprises 13 residues. The V and J ends lost 7 bases and 5 bases, in that order; junction bases with no gene match: 7. Germline assignment: CDR1 SGHRS and CDR2 YFSETQ. The CDR3 nucleotides are TGCGCCAGCCAGGAACAGGGGGCGGACGAGCAGTACTTC. Its protein product is CASQEQGADEQYF.

The chain carries TRBV10-3 and TRBJ2-7, with 8 positions matching TRBD1. CDR3 length: 14 amino acids. The trim removed 10 bases at V and 8 bases at J, leaving 16 bases unmatched. The germline V gene has CDR1 ENHRY and CDR2 SYGVKD. The CDR3 is CATRENGQGGQQYF. CDR3 DNA sequence: TGTGCCACCAGAGAAAACGGACAGGGCGGGCAGCAGTACTTC.

The chain joins TRBV28 to TRBJ1-2; 7 bases are shared with TRBD1. The CDR3 runs 16 residues. V lost 2 bases to trimming and J lost 4 bases; unmatched junction nucleotides: 10. Germline V gives CDR1 MDHEN, CDR2 SYDVKM. The CDR3 DNA sequence: TGTGCCAGCAGTTTAATTGGGGCAGGGGGATTCTATGGCTACACCTTC. It is translated as CASSLIGAGGFYGYTF.

The CDR3 bases are TGTGCCAGCAGTGAATATGGTCTAACGCGGGGCAATGAGCAGTTCTTC. This translates into CASSEYGLTRGNEQFF. The rearrangement joins TRBV25-1 to TRBJ2-1, with D possibly TRBD2 on 6 matching bases. Germline CDR1 MGHDK, CDR2 SYGVNS. Trimming took off 0 bases at V and 6 bases at J, with 15 bases between the two ends. The CDR3 is made up of 16 amino acids.

This clone was recorded only once. The gene calls are TRBV28 and TRBJ1-3; 8 bases map to TRBD1. Germline assignment: CDR1 MDHEN and CDR2 SYDVKM. J lost 4 bases, V lost 4 bases, and 9 bases had no gene match. The CDR3 totals 16 residues. DNA of the CDR3: TGTGCCAGCAGTTCTTTCGACAGGGGACCCGGAAACACCATATATTTT. Translated: CASSSFDRGPGNTIYF. Combining the CDR3 with reference TRBV28 and TRBJ1-3 gives the whole variable domain DVKVTQSSRYLVKRTGEKVFLECVQDMDHENMFWYRQDPGLGLRLIYFSYDVKMKEKGDIPEGYSVSREKKERFSLILESASTNQTSMYLCASSSFDRGPGNTIYFGEGSWLTVV.

This rearrangement joins TRBV7-2 to TRBJ1-2, with D possibly matching TRBD1 (5 bases). Trimming took off 4 bases at V and 8 bases at J, with 17 bases between the two ends. The CDR3 is 14 amino acids. Per germline, CDR1 SGHTA and CDR2 FQGNSA. CDR3 sequence reads: CASSSERRVGGYTF. CDR3 nucleotides: TGTGCCAGCAGCTCGGAGCGCAGGGTGGGCGGCTACACCTTC.

The chain combines TRBV30 with TRBJ2-2; possibly TRBD1 for D (5 bases). Trimming took off 3 bases at V and 6 bases at J, with 17 bases between the two ends. The CDR3 sequence is 15 residues long. The V gene's germline CDR1 is GTSNPN and CDR2 SVGIG (reference sequence). The CDR3 DNA reads as TGTGCCTGGAGCCTCCACTTTACAGGTTCCGGGGAGCTGTTTTTT. The encoded protein is CAWSLHFTGSGELFF.

This chain uses TRBV28 with TRBJ1-2; D is unclear. Trimming stripped 5 bases from V and 3 bases from J, with 4 bases between. This CDR3 comprises 11 residues. Germline lookup yields CDR1 MDHEN and CDR2 SYDVKM. CDR3 residues: CASSGHYGYTF. The CDR3, as DNA: TGTGCCAGCAGTGGGCACTATGGCTACACCTTC.

This rearrangement joins TRBV10-3 to TRBJ1-1; TRBD1 is a possible D gene (5 bases). CDR3 size: 15 residues. Germline V gene data show CDR1 as ENHRY and CDR2 as SYGVKD. V lost 3 bases to trimming and J lost 1 base, with 12 bases between them. This CDR3 is CAISDHDSSNTEAFF. The CDR3 DNA reads TGTGCCATCAGTGACCACGACAGTTCGAACACTGAAGCTTTCTTT.

V and J are TRBV7-9 and TRBJ2-2; a possible D gene is TRBD1 (5 bases). Trimming removed 0 bases from V and 3 bases from J, with 11 bases in between. This CDR3 has 16 amino acids. Germline lookup yields CDR1 SEHNR and CDR2 FQNEAQ (reference sequence). The CDR3 sequence: CASSLASQGDTGELFF. The CDR3, as DNA: TGTGCCAGCAGCTTAGCGAGTCAGGGCGACACCGGGGAGCTGTTTTTT. The variable domain in full, with the rest retrieved from reference TRBV7-9 and TRBJ2-2, is DTGVSQNPRHKITKRGQNVTFRCDPISEHNRLYWYRQTLGQGPEFLTYFQNEAQLEKSRLLSDRFSAERPKGSFSTLEIQRTEQGDSAMYLCASSLASQGDTGELFFGEGSRLTVL.

This clone was seen once. The chain uses TRBV24-1 and TRBJ1-5; D is unclear. Trimming removed 9 bases from V and 0 bases from J, with 8 bases in between. Germline assignment: CDR1 KGHDR and CDR2 SFDVKD. This CDR3 is built from 13 residues. The CDR3 protein is CATDGGSNQPQHF. The CDR3 region has the DNA TGTGCCACCGATGGAGGTAGCAATCAGCCCCAGCATTTT.

The rearrangement uses TRBV5-5 and TRBJ2-6, with 14 bases that match TRBD2. Looked up from germline, CDR1 is SGHKS and CDR2 is YYEKEE (reference sequence). Germline trimming cut 3 bases from V and 0 bases from J; bases unmatched to any gene: 2. This CDR3 is 18 amino acids long. CDR3 in DNA: TGTGCCAGCAGCTGGGGACTAGCGGGGGACTCTGGGGCCAACGTCCTGACTTTC. Translated, it gives CASSWGLAGDSGANVLTF.

V gene TRBV10-2 combines with J gene TRBJ2-4; perhaps TRBD1 as D (7 bases). V lost 6 bases and J 8 bases, leaving 14 bases between the germline ends. The germline CDR1 and CDR2 sequences are WSHSY and SAAADI. The CDR3 sequence is 13 residues long. DNA for the CDR3: TGCGCCAGCAGCTCAGGGGGGAGGTACATTCAGTACTTC. Its protein is CASSSGGRYIQYF.

This rearrangement joins TRBV9 to TRBJ2-1, with 9 nucleotides matching TRBD2. The CDR3 length is 15 residues. V gave up 4 bases and J gave up 4 bases; unmatched junction bases: 6. Germline loops: CDR1 SGDLS, CDR2 YYNGEE. This chain's CDR3 is CASSPRLAEYNEQFF. The CDR3, as DNA: TGTGCCAGCAGCCCGCGACTAGCGGAATACAATGAGCAGTTCTTC.